This is a list of T cell receptor beta chains from one sample in a study of coeliac disease. Profiling relied on immunoSEQ multiplex PCR, and the TCRdb table lists in-frame clones only, not all of them. The sample carries fewer than 5,000 clones, roughly 74% recorded once. Sequenced input: lamina propria lymphocytes from the gut. The receptors derive from a woman aged 18 to 35 with active celiac disease. CDR3s include the opening cysteine and the closing phenylalanine or tryptophan. The D gene is left open where the match is weak. A clone size is listed for some rows: how often the clone was seen (once, few, many), or a class if it is expanded.

J	D	size	V	DNA	CDR3
TRBJ1-2	TRBD1	.	TRBV25-1	TGTGCCAGCAGTGAGACAGGGTTACATGGCTACACCTTC	CASSETGLHGYTF
TRBJ2-4	TRBD1	.	TRBV5-1	TGCGCCAGCAGCTTGGAGACAGGGACCAAAAACATTCAGTACTTC	CASSLETGTKNIQYF
TRBJ2-1	TRBD1	.	TRBV27	TGTGCCAGCAGTTTTGGGACAGGGGACAATGAGCAGTTCTTC	CASSFGTGDNEQFF
TRBJ2-6	TRBD1	.	TRBV4-3	TGCGCCAGCAGCCTTCACAGGGGCTCCACTCCCTCTGGGGCCAACGTCCTGACTTTC	CASSLHRGSTPSGANVLTF
TRBJ1-2	TRBD1	.	TRBV7-6	TGTGCCAGCAGCCCCTATTCGGGACAGGGGGAAAGCGGCTACACCTTC	CASSPYSGQGESGYTF
TRBJ1-1	.	few	TRBV6-6	TGTGCCAGCAGTTACTCGACTGGGGGGACTGAAGCTTTCTTT	CASSYSTGGTEAFF
TRBJ1-2	.	.	TRBV5-4	TGTGCCAGCAGCTTTCGGTCGGTTCCGTATGGCTACACCTTC	CASSFRSVPYGYTF
TRBJ2-5	TRBD2	.	TRBV7-3	TGTGCCAGCAGCTTCTCGGGCTTGGGGGGGGGAGAGACCCAGTACTTC	CASSFSGLGGGETQYF
TRBJ1-2	.	.	TRBV6-1	TGTGCCAGCAGTGAAGCGCGGGGGGTAGTTGACTATGGCTACACCTTC	CASSEARGVVDYGYTF
TRBJ2-1	.	once	TRBV27	TGTGCCAGCAGTTTATCTGGCGCTAGCTCCTACAATGAGCAGTTCTTC	CASSLSGASSYNEQFF